This T cell receptor beta chain was sequenced during a study of blood T cell repertoires in COVID-19. Study-wide context: From the United States, Italy and Spain came samples of acute and convalescent COVID-19. Sample material is recorded as cDNA or gDNA derived from T cells, B-cell-depleted T cells, or PBMCs.

V lost 4 bases, J lost 5 bases, and 4 bases stayed unmatched. The CDR3 loop spans 14 amino acids. Germline V gives CDR1 SGHNT, CDR2 YENEEA. Enrollment of patients from Seattle took place during active infection, with longitudinal follow-up. Study processing details: Estimates of nucleated cell counts were drawn from the amplification of reference gene primers. Only in-frame clones appear in the TCRdb table, and some are missing; sequencing was by immunoSEQ multiplex PCR. V and J calls and clone size come straight from that table; D and trimming were deduced from the DNA. The sample consists of 380,000 or so clones, roughly 90% of them appearing once.

Sequencing was performed on peripheral blood. The rearrangement uses TRBV11-3 and TRBJ1-1; 10 bases line up with TRBD1. This sequence was found in a woman aged 60-70 years with COVID-19, enrolled during active disease. The CDR3 coding sequence is TGTGCCAGCAGCTCTGGACAGGGGGAGACTGAAGCTTTCTTT. Translation: CASSSGQGETEAFF.